These 7 T cell receptor beta chains were sequenced from one sample in a study of early T cells in non-severe SARS-CoV-2 infection. TCRdb reprocessed the 5' RACE reads via MiXCR and lists one record per CDR3 protein. The data show tens of thousands of distinct CDR3 sequences, around 16% seen once. Sequenced sample: whole blood. The source of these receptors is an adult who was a healthcare worker with PCR-confirmed SARS-CoV-2 infection or an uninfected control (not recorded which).

CDR3 sequence reads: CASSQENRGEKLFF. The CDR3 bases are TGTGCCAGCAGCCAAGAGAACAGGGGAGAAAAACTGTTTTTT. This sequence joins TRBV4-2 and TRBJ1-4; TRBD1 aligns across 7 bases. The CDR3 runs 14 residues. J was trimmed by 8 bases and V by 0 bases; bases with no gene match: 3. Germline values: CDR1 LGHNA, CDR2 YNFKEQ.

The chain uses TRBV28 and TRBJ1-6; 8 nucleotides line up with TRBD1. The germline gives CDR1 MDHEN, CDR2 SYDVKM. The CDR3 is made up of 13 amino acids. With 8 bases clipped from V and 9 bases from J, the junction kept 6 bases outside the gene matches. CDR3 sequence reads: CASYRGFSSPLHF. CDR3 coding DNA: TGTGCCAGCTACAGGGGGTTTAGTTCACCCCTCCACTTT.

This clonotype was observed a handful of times. The chain uses TRBV18 and TRBJ1-2; 7 bases fit TRBD1. The V gene end was trimmed by 4 bases and the J gene end by 2 bases; junction bases not matched to a gene: 4. Germline V gives CDR1 KGHSH, CDR2 LQKENI. The CDR3 loop spans 14 amino acids. The CDR3: CASSLGQRNYGYTF. For the CDR3, the DNA is TGTGCCAGCTCACTGGGACAGCGAAACTATGGCTACACCTTC.

The chain's CDR3 is CSAEGSHEDNEQFF. CDR3 nucleotides: TGCAGCGCAGAGGGGTCCCACGAAGACAATGAGCAGTTCTTC. The chain links TRBV29-1 to TRBJ2-1; TRBD1 or TRBD2 may be the D gene (5 bases each). The CDR3 consists of 14 residues. The V gene lost 7 bases and the J gene lost 5 bases, with 18 bases spanning the gap. From germline, CDR1 is SQVTM and CDR2 ANQGSEA.

The chain has TRBV4-3 and TRBJ2-1, with D perhaps assigned TRBD1 or TRBD2 (5 bases each). Trimming removed 4 bases from V and 3 bases from J, with 16 bases in between. The germline V gene encodes CDR1 LGHNA and CDR2 YSLEER. The length of the CDR3 is 16 residues. As DNA, the CDR3 is TGCGCCAGCAGCCCCGGGGCGGGCCAGTTCTACAATGAGCAGTTCTTC. It encodes CASSPGAGQFYNEQFF.

This clonotype was counted only a few times. V is TRBV28 and J is TRBJ2-7, with D unresolved. Germline V CDR1 and CDR2: MDHEN, SYDVKM. This CDR3 comprises 14 residues. Between the trimmed V and J ends, which lost 6 bases and 1 base, there was a span of 13 bases. The CDR3 reads CASSSPHGSYEQYF. The CDR3 DNA is TGTGCCAGCAGCTCCCCACACGGTTCCTACGAGCAGTACTTC.

The chain employs TRBV20-1 and TRBJ2-1, with D possibly being TRBD1 (6 bases). CDR3 size: 13 residues. CDR1 and CDR2 (germline): DFQATT, SNEGSKA (reference sequence). V shed 6 bases and J shed 4 bases, with 13 bases lying between them. CDR3 DNA: TGCAGTGCCGGACAGACCATTTACAATGAGCAGTTCTTC. This sequence encodes CSAGQTIYNEQFF.